This TCR beta chain was sequenced in a study of T-cell memory formation after mild COVID-19. Germline assignment: CDR1 SGDLS and CDR2 YYNGEE. This CDR3 has 15 residues. The V end was cut by 4 bases, the J end by 4 bases, with 15 bases between. Remarks on this clonotype: Its specificity is unknown.

TCRdb reprocessed the 5' RACE reads with MiXCR, giving one entry per CDR3 protein. The sample records about 130,000 distinct CDR3 sequences, about a sixth being singletons. Study findings and constraints: Shrinking CD4+ clones were chiefly CM and EM; CD8+ ones were chiefly EMRA. While clones contracting from day 15 to 85 were balanced between CD4 and CD8, later expanders leaned CD4+. Some clones that responded turned up in pre-infection memory, which suggests that cross-reactive memory joined in. Among clones peaking at day 37 in the second wave, SARS-CoV-2 specificity remained unconfirmed.

The chain uses TRBV9 and TRBJ1-5, with D unresolved. This clonotype was sampled from a man aged 18 to 35 who had mild COVID-19 (a few samples of this study predate the infection). Cell type and time point are not known. Input material: PBMCs or a T cell subset sorted from them (not recorded which). Here the CDR3 DNA reads TGTGCCAGCAGCCTGGGGAGGGAGCCGAATCAGCCCCAGCATTTT. It translates to CASSLGREPNQPQHF.